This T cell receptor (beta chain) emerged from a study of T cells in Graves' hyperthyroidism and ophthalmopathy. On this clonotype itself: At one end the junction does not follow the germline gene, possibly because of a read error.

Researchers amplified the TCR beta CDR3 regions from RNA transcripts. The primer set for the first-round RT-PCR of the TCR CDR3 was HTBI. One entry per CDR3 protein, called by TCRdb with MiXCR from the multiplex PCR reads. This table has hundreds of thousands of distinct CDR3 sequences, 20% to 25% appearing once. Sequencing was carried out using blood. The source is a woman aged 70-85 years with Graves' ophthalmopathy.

The CDR3 is CASRYGGNCGYTF. CDR3 nucleotides: TGTGCCAGCAGGTACGGAGGTAACTGTGGCTACACCTTC. The genes are TRBV28 and TRBJ1-2; D gene ambiguous. This CDR3 is 13 amino acids long. Germline CDR1 is MDHEN and CDR2 is SYDVKM.